What follows describes a single T cell receptor (beta chain). The target antigen is unknown. This CDR3 comprises 13 residues. J lost 6 bases, V lost 4 bases, and 2 bases had no gene match. CDR1 is SGHVS, CDR2 FNYEAQ, per germline. These data belong to a study of T cell clonotyping in hematopoietic cell transplantation. Study-wide context: Cytoreduction preceded collection of pretransplant recipient samples. Study findings and constraints: Recipient TCR diversity dropped after transplant; expanded clonotypes rose from day 30 to 180.

The time point was: recipient sample about 28 days before transplant, after cytoreduction. Sequencing was performed with immunoSEQ multiplex PCR; in TCRdb, only in-frame clones are kept and a portion is missing. This repertoire shows tens of thousands of clones, around 85% found once; its top ten account for approximately 3%. This TCR came from a man aged 60-69 years with acute myeloid leukemia. Some clones in this sample may be carry-over from other donors' samples. The J gene is TRBJ2-2, the V gene TRBV7-6, with 7 bases aligning to TRBD2. Material: peripheral blood mononuclear cells, obtained before stem cell transplant. CDR3 region: CASSYTSAGELFF. The CDR3 region has the DNA TGTGCCAGCAGCTATACTAGCGCCGGGGAGCTGTTTTTT.